The clone carrying this TCR beta chain appeared many times. This entry belongs to a study of molecular identifiers for immune sequencing clone quantification. TCRdb re-called the PCR reads through MiXCR, storing one row per CDR3 protein. The sample comprises about 640,000 distinct CDR3 sequences, just under 20% of which are singletons, and roughly 0.83% rests with the top ten. The CDR3 totals 15 residues. V lost 7 bases to trimming and J lost 1 base, with 13 bases between them. CDR1 is MNHEY, CDR2 SMNVEV, per germline (reference sequence). The genes are TRBV27 and TRBJ2-2; a possible D gene is TRBD2 (5 bases). This clonotype was obtained from a human donor in good health. Some libraries in this study had Jurkat cell RNA spiked in. Sequencing was done on a sample of naive CD8+ T cells from blood, with Jurkat cell RNA spiked in. Subset here: FACS-sorted CD8+CD4-CCR7+CD45RA+ naive T cells. CDR3 loop: CASNQDSMNTGELFF. Written as DNA, the CDR3 is TGTGCCAGCAACCAGGACTCTATGAACACCGGGGAGCTGTTTTTT.